This record looks at one TCR beta chain sequence and its context. Sample time point: after dendritic cell vaccination, including at tumor progression/relapse. Selection required adequate fresh-frozen tumor tissue plus more than two years' survival data. This sample was taken from a study of glioma-infiltrating T cells after dendritic cell vaccination. The wider study: Patients had newly diagnosed or recurrent glioblastoma and received dendritic cell vaccines. Dendritic cell vaccine was injected intradermally three times, biweekly.

The PCR used 60 V beta and 13 J beta primers. TCRdb's table, derived via immunoSEQ multiplex PCR, lists solely in-frame clones and lacks some. The repertoire holds about 87,000 clones, with over 80% as singletons. Germline CDR1 is LNHDA and CDR2 is SQIVND (reference sequence). Trimming cost V 5 bases and J 8 bases; bases outside gene matches: 11. This CDR3 comprises 16 residues. J is TRBJ1-6 and V is TRBV19; 8 bases are shared with TRBD1. This specimen consisted of blood, obtained after dendritic cell vaccination. The clonotype comes from a human donor with glioblastoma. The CDR3 coding sequence is TGTGCCAGTAGTCCAAGGGGCAGGGGGCGCGATTCACCCCTCCACTTT. Translated, it gives CASSPRGRGRDSPLHF. Drawing the rest from reference TRBV19 and TRBJ1-6, the complete variable domain is DGGITQSPKYLFRKEGQNVTLSCEQNLNHDAMYWYRQDPGQGLRLIYYSQIVNDFQKGDIAEGYSVSREKKESFPLTVTSAQKNPTAFYLCASSPRGRGRDSPLHFGNGTRLTVT.